A single sample is the source of the 30 T cell receptor beta chains below, sequenced in a study of T cells in localized non-small cell lung cancer. Sequenced by immunoSEQ multiplex PCR; TCRdb stores in-frame clones only, minus some. This table has under 7,500 clones, 40% to 50% appearing once. Sequencing was performed on lymph node tissue, taken before any cancer treatment. The source of these receptors is a man between 40 and 70 years old with stage I lung adenocarcinoma.

This clone was observed once. This chain uses TRBV19 with TRBJ2-7; a weak D match, TRBD1 (6 bases). From germline, CDR1 is LNHDA and CDR2 SQIVND (reference sequence). V was shortened by 3 bases and J by 6 bases, with 15 bases between the two germline ends. The CDR3 extends over 14 amino acids. The CDR3 loop reads CASSILGTPFEQYF. The CDR3 region has the DNA TGTGCCAGTAGTATCCTAGGGACACCCTTCGAGCAGTACTTC.

This chain joins TRBV2 and TRBJ2-7, with 8 bases aligning to TRBD2. Trimming took 6 bases from V and 1 from J; bases not matched to a gene: 2. The CDR3 runs 13 residues. CDR1 and CDR2 from the germline V gene are SNHLY and FYNNEI. This CDR3 is CASRVAGSYEQYF. CDR3 DNA sequence: TGTGCCAGCAGGGTAGCGGGATCCTACGAGCAGTACTTC.

V is TRBV15 and J is TRBJ1-2; maybe TRBD1 (5 bases). The ends were cut back, 1 base at V and 4 bases at J, with 10 bases in the middle. Looked up from germline, CDR1 is LNHNV and CDR2 is YYDKDF (reference sequence). This CDR3 is built from 14 residues. CDR3 in DNA: TGTGCCACCAGCAGAGGGGGGGGTTCCTATGGCTACACCTTC. As protein: CATSRGGGSYGYTF.

This clone occurred once. J is TRBJ2-5 and V is TRBV29-1; tentative D call: TRBD1 (6 bases). Germline assignment: CDR1 SQVTM and CDR2 ANQGSEA. The length of the CDR3 is 13 residues. Trimming removed 6 bases at V and 2 bases at J, with 13 bases between. Written as DNA, the CDR3 is TGCAGCGTCAGCCAACAGGGACAAGAGACCCAGTACTTC. Its protein product is CSVSQQGQETQYF.

The V and J genes are TRBV15 and TRBJ2-5; TRBD2 agrees at 11 bases. Trimming took 1 base from V and 5 from J; bases not matched to a gene: 3. CDR3 size: 15 residues. Germline-derived CDR1 and CDR2 are LNHNV and YYDKDF (reference sequence). This CDR3 is CATSRVAGGPETQYF. As DNA, the CDR3 is TGTGCCACCAGCAGAGTAGCGGGGGGGCCGGAGACCCAGTACTTC.

This sequence joins TRBV6-8 and TRBJ2-5; TRBD2 agrees at 7 bases. Germline assignment: CDR1 MNHGY and CDR2 SAAAGT. V lost 6 bases to trimming and J lost 3 bases; unmatched junction nucleotides: 4. The CDR3 is 13 amino acids. The CDR3 region is CASRPAGKETQYF. The DNA of the CDR3 is TGTGCCAGCAGGCCAGCGGGGAAAGAGACCCAGTACTTC.

The count of this clone is one. The chain couples TRBV18 to TRBJ1-4, with TRBD1 matching over 9 bases. This CDR3 is 16 amino acids long. V was pared by 3 bases and J by 1 base, with 3 bases of the junction left unmatched. Germline V gene lookup returns CDR1 KGHSH and CDR2 LQKENI. Here the CDR3 reads CASSPGQGKTNEKLFF. DNA for the CDR3: TGTGCCAGCTCACCGGGACAGGGAAAAACTAATGAAAAACTGTTTTTT.

This chain uses TRBV25-1 with TRBJ2-1; unclear D gene. The V end was cut by 0 bases, the J end by 7 bases, with 4 bases between. CDR3 length: 12 residues. Germline CDR1 MGHDK, CDR2 SYGVNS. The CDR3 sequence: CASSEYLNEQFF. The CDR3 nucleotides read TGTGCCAGCAGTGAATATCTAAATGAGCAGTTCTTC.

By sample fraction, this clone is medium-sized. The genes are TRBV6-8 and TRBJ1-6, with D perhaps TRBD1 (6 bases). The CDR3 covers 16 residues. The V gene's germline CDR1 is MNHGY and CDR2 SAAAGT. The V gene lost 7 bases and the J gene lost 6 bases, with 19 bases spanning the gap. The CDR3 region has the DNA TGTGCCAGCACGCCCCTTGAGGGACAAGTTAATTCACCCCTCCACTTT. Protein product: CASTPLEGQVNSPLHF.

The rearrangement joins TRBV19 to TRBJ2-2, with D maybe TRBD1 (6 bases). V lost 8 bases and J 4 bases, leaving 20 bases between the germline ends. This CDR3 comprises 16 residues. Per the germline V gene, CDR1 is LNHDA and CDR2 is SQIVND (reference sequence). The CDR3 is CASSHHRQAGTGELFF. The CDR3 DNA reads as TGTGCCAGTTCTCACCATAGACAGGCGGGCACCGGGGAGCTGTTTTTT.

J is TRBJ2-7 and V is TRBV29-1; tentatively, D is TRBD1 (5 bases). Germline V CDR1 and CDR2: SQVTM, ANQGSEA. The CDR3 spans 12 residues. Trimming removed 2 bases at V and 2 bases at J, with 7 bases between. As DNA, the CDR3 is TGCAGCGTTGAAAGGGGAACCTACGAGCAGTACTTC. Its protein is CSVERGTYEQYF.

The gene calls are TRBV28 and TRBJ2-5; 11 bases line up with TRBD2. Looked up from germline, CDR1 is MDHEN and CDR2 is SYDVKM. This CDR3 is 17 amino acids long. The trim removed 3 bases at V and 7 bases at J, leaving 13 bases unmatched. The CDR3 DNA follows: TGTGCCAGCAGTTTTACTAGCGGGGGCAATCTCAAGAGGACCCAGTACTTC. It yields the protein CASSFTSGGNLKRTQYF.

The chain is built from TRBV11-3 and TRBJ1-5, with unresolved D. The CDR3 runs 14 residues. V lost 3 bases and J 2 bases, leaving 8 bases between the germline ends. Germline values: CDR1 SGHNT, CDR2 YENEEA. The CDR3 sequence: CASSFDGGNQPQHF. Written as DNA, the CDR3 is TGTGCCAGCAGCTTCGACGGCGGCAATCAGCCCCAGCATTTT.

This chain connects TRBV28 to TRBJ2-7; TRBD2 matches at 13 bases. The CDR3 has 15 amino acids. The V gene's germline CDR1 is MDHEN and CDR2 SYDVKM. V was clipped by 6 bases and J by 7 bases; unmatched bases: 9. CDR3 region: CASRGGLAGLGEQYF. As DNA, the CDR3 is TGTGCCAGCAGGGGGGGACTAGCGGGACTCGGGGAGCAGTACTTC.

The gene calls are TRBV6-7 and TRBJ2-1, with TRBD2 matching over 7 bases. TRBV6-7 is noted as an ORF with a role that remains uncertain. Trimming removed 10 bases from V and 4 bases from J; junction bases left unmatched: 16. This CDR3 contains 16 residues. CDR3 DNA sequence: TGTGCCACCTATGAAAGTCTAGCGGATAATTACAATGAGCAGTTCTTC. This sequence encodes CATYESLADNYNEQFF.

This clone has more than one count but fewer than ten. The chain combines TRBV18 with TRBJ2-3, with unresolved D. The CDR3 length is 15 residues. Per germline, CDR1 KGHSH and CDR2 LQKENI. The ends were cut back, 5 bases at V and 1 base at J, with 13 bases in the middle. CDR3 loop: CASSSARARTDTQYF. The DNA of the CDR3 is TGTGCCAGCTCATCAGCCCGGGCCCGCACAGATACGCAGTATTTT.

The chain employs TRBV29-1 and TRBJ2-7, with D possibly TRBD2 on 5 matching bases. The CDR3 spans 14 residues. The germline V gene has CDR1 SQVTM and CDR2 ANQGSEA. With 3 bases removed from V and 5 bases from J, the gap between germline ends came to 17 bases. CDR3 in DNA: TGCAGCGTTGAGCCCCCGGGAAGGTCCCACGAGCAGTACTTC. The encoded protein is CSVEPPGRSHEQYF.

This clone turned up a few times. This chain links TRBV28 with TRBJ2-2, with 8 nucleotides matching TRBD1. V trimming: 7 bases; J trimming: 1 base; junction bases outside the gene matches: 2. From germline, CDR1 is MDHEN and CDR2 SYDVKM. The CDR3 contains 14 residues. The chain's CDR3 is CASTTGGNTGELFF. Here the CDR3 DNA reads TGTGCCAGCACCACAGGGGGGAACACCGGGGAGCTGTTTTTT.

The chain employs TRBV11-3 and TRBJ2-3, with D perhaps TRBD1 (5 bases). The CDR3 contains 16 residues. Trimming took off 4 bases at V and 0 bases at J, with 14 bases between the two ends. Germline V gene lookup returns CDR1 SGHNT and CDR2 YENEEA. The CDR3 sequence is CASSSWGSTSTDTQYF. The DNA of the CDR3 is TGTGCCAGCAGCTCGTGGGGCAGCACTAGCACAGATACGCAGTATTTT.

This chain joins TRBV1 and TRBJ1-1. TRBV1 is a recognized pseudogene. This CDR3 has 14 amino acids. CDR3 coding DNA: TGCGCCAGCAGCCAAGTACCGGGACACACTGAAGCTTTCTTT. As protein: CASSQVPGHTEAFF.

This chain uses TRBV28 with TRBJ1-5; 9 nucleotides line up with TRBD1. The CDR3 totals 16 residues. Germline CDR1 is MDHEN and CDR2 is SYDVKM. V shed 4 bases and J 6 bases; nucleotides not matched to a gene: 10. CDR3: CASSSFEGTGPQPQHF. CDR3 in DNA: TGTGCCAGCAGTTCCTTTGAAGGGACAGGGCCTCAGCCCCAGCATTTT.

A note on this clone: At one boundary the junction diverges from the germline segment, which might be a read error. This rearrangement joins TRBV28 to TRBJ2-7; 8 bases fit TRBD1. Germline V gene lookup returns CDR1 MDHEN and CDR2 SYDVKM. The CDR3 sequence is 12 residues long. DNA for the CDR3: TGTGCCAGCAGTCTCGACAGGGGAGCACTGTATTTC. It codes for CASSLDRGALYF.

This clone was counted only a few times. The rearrangement uses TRBV9 and TRBJ1-4; no clear D gene. The ends were cut back, 5 bases at V and 0 bases at J, with 14 bases in the middle. The CDR3 has 16 residues. Germline values: CDR1 SGDLS, CDR2 YYNGEE. CDR3 region: CASSKVLGSTNEKLFF. As DNA, the CDR3 is TGTGCCAGCAGTAAAGTTCTGGGTTCAACTAATGAAAAACTGTTTTTT.

This sequence joins TRBV30 and TRBJ2-7; D may correspond to TRBD1 or TRBD2 (5 bases each). The CDR3 length is 12 residues. Between the trimmed V and J ends, which lost 3 bases and 1 base, there was a span of 7 bases. Germline lookup yields CDR1 GTSNPN and CDR2 SVGIG (reference sequence). CDR3 sequence reads: CAWRGVSYEQYF. As DNA, the CDR3 is TGTGCCTGGAGGGGGGTATCCTACGAGCAGTACTTC.

This chain connects TRBV28 to TRBJ1-2; maybe TRBD1 (5 bases). Germline CDR1 MDHEN, CDR2 SYDVKM. Trimming pared 5 bases from V and 2 bases from J, leaving 18 bases between. The CDR3 has 16 amino acids. The CDR3 coding sequence is TGTGCCAGCAGTCCCCTCTGGGACTCAGCCAACTATGGCTACACCTTC. Residues: CASSPLWDSANYGYTF.

The chain joins TRBV23-1 to TRBJ1-6; D is uncertain. TRBV23-1 is treated as an ORF (open reading frame) with a function not yet certain. This CDR3 is 15 amino acids long. V was clipped by 6 bases and J by 7 bases, with 16 bases between them. The CDR3 DNA reads TGCGCCAGCAGCCAAGAAACAATCATCAATTCACCCCTCCACTTT. Translation: CASSQETIINSPLHF.

This clone appeared a few times. The rearrangement uses TRBV19 and TRBJ1-5, with 8 nucleotides matching TRBD1. The trim removed 7 bases at V and 7 bases at J, leaving 15 bases unmatched. In germline, CDR1 is LNHDA, CDR2 SQIVND (reference sequence). The CDR3 is 16 amino acids. The CDR3 loop is CASTQTTTGAIQPQHF. The CDR3, as DNA: TGTGCCAGTACCCAGACTACGACAGGGGCGATACAGCCCCAGCATTTT.

This chain uses TRBV12-5 with TRBJ2-7; TRBD1 is a possible D gene (6 bases). The CDR3 extends over 14 amino acids. Germline V gene sequence: CDR1 LGHNT, CDR2 FRNRAP. Trimming took off 3 bases at V and 4 bases at J, with 13 bases between the two ends. The CDR3 nucleotides are TGTGCTAGTGGTTTCCTGGACAGCCAATACGAGCAGTACTTC. Its translation: CASGFLDSQYEQYF.

This clone was observed a handful of times. This chain uses TRBV4-1 with TRBJ2-2; TRBD1 aligns across 7 bases. Per the germline V gene, CDR1 is MGHRA and CDR2 is YSYEKL. The CDR3 extends over 16 amino acids. V lost 3 bases to trimming and J lost 1 base; unmatched junction nucleotides: 5. CDR3 nucleotide sequence: TGCGCCAGCAGCCAGAAAGGACAGGTGAACACCGGGGAGCTGTTTTTT. The encoded protein is CASSQKGQVNTGELFF.

This chain uses TRBV29-1 with TRBJ1-4; 8 bases are shared with TRBD1. Germline-derived CDR1 and CDR2 are SQVTM and ANQGSEA. V lost 7 bases, J lost 8 bases, and 9 bases stayed unmatched. The CDR3 is 13 amino acids. This CDR3 is CSAGWQGAEKLFF. In DNA, the CDR3 is TGCAGCGCCGGATGGCAGGGGGCAGAAAAACTGTTTTTT.